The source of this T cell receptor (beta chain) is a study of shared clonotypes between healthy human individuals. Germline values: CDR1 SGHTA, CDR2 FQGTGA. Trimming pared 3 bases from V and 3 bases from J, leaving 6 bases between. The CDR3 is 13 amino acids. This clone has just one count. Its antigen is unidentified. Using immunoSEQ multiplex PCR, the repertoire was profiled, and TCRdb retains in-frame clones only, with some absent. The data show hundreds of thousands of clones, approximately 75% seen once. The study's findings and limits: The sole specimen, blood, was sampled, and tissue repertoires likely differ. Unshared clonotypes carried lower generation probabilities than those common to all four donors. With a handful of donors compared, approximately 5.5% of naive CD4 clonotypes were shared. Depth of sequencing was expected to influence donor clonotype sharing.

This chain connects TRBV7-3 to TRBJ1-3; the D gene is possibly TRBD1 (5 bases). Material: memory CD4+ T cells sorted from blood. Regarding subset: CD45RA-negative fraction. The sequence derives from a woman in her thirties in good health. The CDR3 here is CASSLGGGNTIYF. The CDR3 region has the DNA TGTGCCAGCAGCTTGGGGGGTGGAAACACCATATATTTT.